The 20 T cell receptor beta chains below were found in one sample sequenced in a study of blood T cell repertoires in COVID-19. Profiling relied on immunoSEQ multiplex PCR, and the TCRdb table lists in-frame clones only, not all of them. The data hold over 85,000 clones, with approximately 78% observed a single time. The specimen was peripheral blood. The origin of the receptors is a man between 60 and 75 years old with active or convalescent COVID-19.

The rearrangement joins TRBV7-9 to TRBJ1-1; D is possibly TRBD1 (5 bases). Germline V lookup: CDR1 SEHNR, CDR2 FQNEAQ (reference sequence). Trimming shortened V by 7 bases and J by 4 bases, and 22 bases separated the two germline ends. CDR3 size: 16 residues. CDR3 nucleotide sequence: TGTGCCAGCACCCCTGTGGGGGGAAGAAGGTCCACTGAAGCTTTCTTT. Protein product: CASTPVGGRRSTEAFF.

The V gene is TRBV14, the J gene TRBJ2-7; 9 bases are shared with TRBD2. The length of the CDR3 is 16 residues. Germline V gene data show CDR1 as SGHDN and CDR2 as FVKESK. V lost 2 bases, J lost 2 bases, and 7 bases stayed unmatched. This chain's CDR3 is CASSQLAGVEPYEQYV. The CDR3 nucleotides read TGTGCCAGCAGCCAATTAGCGGGAGTAGAGCCCTACGAGCAGTACGTC.

The rearrangement joins TRBV28 to TRBJ2-1; 10 nucleotides line up with TRBD1. Losses at the gene ends were 6 bases for V and 10 bases for J; bases not matched to a gene: 18. Germline V gives CDR1 MDHEN, CDR2 SYDVKM. This CDR3 spans 17 amino acids. The CDR3 loop reads CASRPFTRTGGTEEQFF. The CDR3 region has the DNA TGTGCCAGCAGACCCTTCACTAGGACAGGGGGGACTGAGGAGCAGTTCTTC.

The chain combines TRBV7-2 with TRBJ2-7, with D perhaps matching TRBD2 (6 bases). CDR3 length equals 14 residues. CDR1 is SGHTA, CDR2 FQGNSA, per germline. Trimming cost V 6 bases and J 2 bases, with 14 bases left between them. The CDR3, as DNA: TGTGCCAGCAGTTCCACCGGGGGTCCCTACGAGCAGTACTTC. Protein: CASSSTGGPYEQYF.

CDR3 loop: CAWSKAGSMNTEAFF. CDR3 DNA: TGTGCCTGGAGTAAGGCAGGTTCAATGAACACTGAAGCTTTCTTT. The chain employs TRBV30 and TRBJ1-1; D uncertain. V was shortened by 2 bases and J by 0 bases, with 13 bases between the two germline ends. Germline V gene data show CDR1 as GTSNPN and CDR2 as SVGIG (reference sequence). The CDR3 sequence is 15 residues long.

This chain joins TRBV28 and TRBJ2-2; possible D gene TRBD1, 6 bases. Germline V gene sequence: CDR1 MDHEN, CDR2 SYDVKM. There are 15 residues in the CDR3. V was trimmed by 6 bases and J by 2 bases, leaving 13 bases between them. CDR3 in DNA: TGTGCCAGCAGGGAACAGGGTTCCAACACCGGGGAGCTGTTTTTT. Translating it yields CASREQGSNTGELFF.

The chain has TRBV6-1 and TRBJ1-5; possible D gene TRBD1, 5 bases. The CDR3 runs 16 residues. CDR1 and CDR2 from the germline V gene are MNHNS and SASEGT. The V end lost 4 bases, the J end lost 8 bases, and 21 bases lay between the germline ends. The CDR3 reads CASSGRGTLPTEPQHF. In DNA form, the CDR3 reads TGTGCCAGCAGTGGTCGCGGGACGCTCCCCACCGAGCCCCAGCATTTT.

This chain connects TRBV5-1 to TRBJ2-3; possible D gene TRBD2, 6 bases. The CDR3 contains 15 residues. Germline CDR1 and CDR2: SGHRS and YFSETQ. V lost 4 bases and J 4 bases, leaving 16 bases between the germline ends. The chain's CDR3 is CASSPDPGVADTQYF. The DNA of the CDR3 is TGCGCCAGCAGCCCTGACCCGGGAGTAGCAGATACGCAGTATTTT.

In its sample, this clone was seen a few times. V and J are TRBV28 and TRBJ2-7; D unresolved. The ends were cut back, 6 bases at V and 3 bases at J, with 9 bases in the middle. CDR1 and CDR2 from the germline V gene are MDHEN and SYDVKM. The CDR3 contains 12 residues. Here the CDR3 DNA reads TGTGCCAGCAGATCTACAGTCTACGAGCAGTACTTC. It specifies CASRSTVYEQYF.

V gene TRBV18 combines with J gene TRBJ1-2, with 9 bases lining up with TRBD1. J lost 4 bases, V lost 6 bases, and 12 bases had no gene match. The CDR3 totals 16 residues. Germline loops: CDR1 KGHSH, CDR2 LQKENI. The CDR3 protein is CASSLRQGEGSYGYTF. The CDR3 DNA reads TGTGCCAGCTCCCTCCGACAGGGGGAAGGATCCTATGGCTACACCTTC. Supplemented by reference TRBV18 and TRBJ1-2, the full variable domain reads NAGVMQNPRHLVRRRGQEARLRCSPMKGHSHVYWYRQLPEEGLKFMVYLQKENIIDESGMPKERFSAEFPKEGPSILRIQQVVRGDSAAYFCASSLRQGEGSYGYTFGSGTRLTVV.

The chain carries TRBV5-1 and TRBJ2-7; no reliable D call. V was clipped by 1 base and J by 2 bases, with 7 bases between them. This CDR3 has 13 residues. Germline values: CDR1 SGHRS, CDR2 YFSETQ. The CDR3 coding sequence is TGCGCCAGCAGCTTGCCCGACACCTACGAGCAGTACTTC. This sequence encodes CASSLPDTYEQYF.

V is TRBV6-5 and J is TRBJ1-1; D is uncertain. Between the trimmed V and J ends, which lost 0 bases and 0 bases, there was a span of 11 bases. Per the germline V gene, CDR1 is MNHEY and CDR2 is SVGAGI. This CDR3 has 16 amino acids. CDR3 sequence: CASSYSRGGLNTEAFF. The CDR3 nucleotides read TGTGCCAGCAGTTACTCCCGTGGAGGGCTGAACACTGAAGCTTTCTTT.

The chain couples TRBV5-6 to TRBJ2-7, with a possible D match to TRBD2 (6 bases). This CDR3 region has 15 residues. CDR1 and CDR2 (germline): SGHDT, YYEEEE. V dropped 4 bases and J dropped 4 bases, with 18 bases sitting between them. The DNA for the CDR3 is TGTGCCAGCAGCCTTCAGGGCGGGAAACCTTACGAGCAGTACGTC. This codes for CASSLQGGKPYEQYV.

The genes are TRBV6-2 or TRBV6-3 and TRBJ1-5; D not resolved. The length of the CDR3 is 14 residues. V was clipped by 0 bases and J by 5 bases, with 8 bases between them. The V gene's germline CDR1 is MNHEY and CDR2 SVGEGT. Written as DNA, the CDR3 is TGTGCCAGCAGTTACTCGATGAGGTATCAGCCCCAGCATTTT. It codes for CASSYSMRYQPQHF.

This sequence joins TRBV19 and TRBJ2-7; D gene uncertain. Germline-derived CDR1 and CDR2 are LNHDA and SQIVND (reference sequence). This CDR3 spans 13 amino acids. The germline V and J ends were trimmed by 1 base and 5 bases, with 9 bases remaining between them. This CDR3 reads CASSIGPTHEQYF. The CDR3 region has the DNA TGTGCCAGTAGTATAGGGCCCACCCACGAGCAGTACTTC.

The gene calls are TRBV2 and TRBJ1-3; 7 bases are shared with TRBD1. Germline V gene lookup returns CDR1 SNHLY and CDR2 FYNNEI. The ends lost 7 bases at V and 1 base at J; junction bases unmatched: 7. The CDR3 length is 15 residues. CDR3 nucleotides: TGTGCCAGCATTCGAGACAGGGCGTCTGGAAACACCATATATTTT. Translated: CASIRDRASGNTIYF.

The chain carries TRBV18 and TRBJ1-1, with 7 bases aligning to TRBD1. The CDR3 length is 13 residues. Germline CDR1 is KGHSH and CDR2 is LQKENI. J was trimmed by 0 bases and V by 8 bases; bases with no gene match: 3. The CDR3 spells CASTGQLNTEAFF. The CDR3 nucleotides read TGTGCCAGCACGGGACAGCTGAACACTGAAGCTTTCTTT.

This clone was picked up a small number of times. The CDR3 sequence is CASSVGPGAGNTIYF. Here the CDR3 DNA reads TGTGCCAGCAGCGTAGGTCCAGGGGCTGGAAACACCATATATTTT. The chain couples TRBV9 to TRBJ1-3; weak D call: TRBD1 (6 bases). CDR3 length: 15 amino acids. V shed 0 bases and J shed 2 bases, with 9 bases lying between them. Germline loops: CDR1 SGDLS, CDR2 YYNGEE.

This clone appeared a few times. The V and J genes are TRBV27 and TRBJ1-2, with a tentative D call TRBD1 (6 bases). Germline assignment: CDR1 MNHEY and CDR2 SMNVEV (reference sequence). The ends were cut back, 8 bases at V and 4 bases at J, with 14 bases in the middle. The CDR3 is made up of 13 amino acids. The CDR3 DNA is TGTGCCAGCGCCAGACAGGCTTCCTATGGCTACACCTTC. This translates into CASARQASYGYTF.

This clone appeared a few times. The chain combines TRBV4-1 with TRBJ1-1; 7 nucleotides line up with TRBD1. Germline V lookup: CDR1 MGHRA, CDR2 YSYEKL. V was pared by 2 bases and J by 2 bases, with 11 bases of the junction left unmatched. The CDR3 covers 17 residues. CDR3 region: CASSQRSFPGGNTEAFF. The DNA of the CDR3 is TGCGCCAGCAGCCAACGTTCCTTTCCAGGGGGTAACACTGAAGCTTTCTTT.